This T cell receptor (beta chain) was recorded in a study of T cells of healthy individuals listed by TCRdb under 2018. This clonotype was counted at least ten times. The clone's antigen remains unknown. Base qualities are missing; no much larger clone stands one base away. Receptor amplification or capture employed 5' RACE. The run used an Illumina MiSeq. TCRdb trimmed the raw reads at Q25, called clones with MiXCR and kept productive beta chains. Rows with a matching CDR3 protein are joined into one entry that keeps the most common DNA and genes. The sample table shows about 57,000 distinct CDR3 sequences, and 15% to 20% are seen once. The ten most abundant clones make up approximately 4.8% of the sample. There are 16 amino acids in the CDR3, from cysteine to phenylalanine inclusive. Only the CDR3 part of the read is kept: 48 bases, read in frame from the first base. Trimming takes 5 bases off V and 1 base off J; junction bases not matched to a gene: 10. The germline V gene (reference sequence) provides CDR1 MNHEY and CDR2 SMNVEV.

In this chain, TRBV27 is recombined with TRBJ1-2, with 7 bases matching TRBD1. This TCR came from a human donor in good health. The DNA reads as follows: TGTGCCAGCAGTCCTCTGAGCAGGGGGGTTAACTATGGCTACACCTTC. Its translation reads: CASSPLSRGVNYGYTF.